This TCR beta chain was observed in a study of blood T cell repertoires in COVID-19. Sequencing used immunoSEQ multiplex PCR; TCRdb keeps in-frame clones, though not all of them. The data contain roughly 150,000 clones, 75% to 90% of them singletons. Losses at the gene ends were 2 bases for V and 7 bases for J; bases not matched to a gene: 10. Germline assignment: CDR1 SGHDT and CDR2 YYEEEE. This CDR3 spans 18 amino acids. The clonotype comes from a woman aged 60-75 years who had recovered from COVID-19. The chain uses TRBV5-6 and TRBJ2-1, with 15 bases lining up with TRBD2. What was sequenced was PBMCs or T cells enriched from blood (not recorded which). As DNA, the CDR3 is TGTGCCAGCAGCTTCGGACTAGCGGGGGGGCACCCGGAGAATGAGCAGTTCTTC. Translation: CASSFGLAGGHPENEQFF.